Shown below are 9 T cell receptor beta chains from a single sample sequenced in a study of cytomegalovirus exposure and HLA in healthy donors. PCR amplification relied on 60 Vbeta primers (plus 13 Jbeta primers). The protocol was immunoSEQ multiplex PCR, while the TCRdb copy is restricted to in-frame clones and leaves out a portion. The table shows about 70,000 clones, with around 74% occurring only once. Input material: PBMCs. The receptors originated from a human donor in good health.

Only a few counts were recorded for this clone. This chain links TRBV7-9 with TRBJ2-1, with 11 positions matching TRBD2. The germline gives CDR1 SEHNR, CDR2 FQNEAQ (reference sequence). This CDR3 comprises 18 residues. Trimming at V came to 2 bases and at J to 5 bases, leaving 11 bases not matched to a gene. The DNA of the CDR3 is TGTGCCAGCAGCTTACCGATTCGACTAGCGGGGAGAAACAATGAGCAGTTCTTC. Translation: CASSLPIRLAGRNNEQFF.

The genes are TRBV15 and TRBJ2-1; 9 nucleotides line up with TRBD2. This CDR3 has 15 amino acids. The germline CDR1 and CDR2 sequences are LNHNV and YYDKDF (reference sequence). J was trimmed by 4 bases and V by 0 bases; bases with no gene match: 1. The CDR3 bases are TGTGCCACCAGCAGAGATCTAGCGGGGTACAATGAGCAGTTCTTC. The encoded protein is CATSRDLAGYNEQFF.

The V call is TRBV6-5, the J call TRBJ2-6; D gene unclear. The length of the CDR3 is 16 residues. CDR1 is MNHEY, CDR2 SVGAGI, per germline. V was pared by 0 bases and J by 0 bases, with 6 bases between. CDR3 amino acids: CASSYSPGSGANVLTF. The CDR3 DNA reads TGTGCCAGCAGTTACTCGCCGGGCTCTGGGGCCAACGTCCTGACTTTC.

V usage is TRBV9 and J usage is TRBJ2-7, with 9 bases aligning to TRBD1. Germline CDR1 reads SGDLS; CDR2 reads YYNGEE. CDR3 size: 14 residues. J lost 3 bases, V lost 0 bases, and 1 base had no gene match. CDR3 protein: CASSVGGQGYEQYF. In DNA form, the CDR3 reads TGTGCCAGCAGCGTAGGGGGACAGGGCTACGAGCAGTACTTC.

The V gene is TRBV7-3, the J gene TRBJ1-1; D remains unclear. The ends were cut back, 4 bases at V and 3 bases at J, with 21 bases in the middle. The germline gives CDR1 SGHTA, CDR2 FQGTGA. CDR3 length: 17 residues. The CDR3 reads CASSSRPGSPGYTEAFF. CDR3 nucleotides: TGTGCCAGCAGCTCCCGTCCTGGCAGCCCGGGGTACACTGAAGCTTTCTTT.

The chain joins TRBV5-6 to TRBJ1-1; 9 positions agree with TRBD1. Unmatched junction bases numbered 2, after V lost 0 bases and J lost 5 bases. The V gene's germline CDR1 is SGHDT and CDR2 YYEEEE. This CDR3 is built from 14 residues. The CDR3 region is CASSLGGQGTEAFF. The DNA of the CDR3 is TGTGCCAGCAGCTTGGGCGGACAGGGGACTGAAGCTTTCTTT.

The rearrangement joins TRBV7-9 to TRBJ2-1; the match to TRBD1 covers 7 bases. This CDR3 is 18 amino acids long. CDR1 is SEHNR, CDR2 FQNEAQ, per germline (reference sequence). V lost 2 bases and J lost 0; bases outside the gene matches: 10. CDR3 nucleotides: TGTGCCAGCAGCTTAAGGGGGCTCACGGCAGGCTCCTACAATGAGCAGTTCTTC. This codes for CASSLRGLTAGSYNEQFF.

This chain joins TRBV5-1 and TRBJ2-1; 11 nucleotides align to TRBD2. The germline V gene encodes CDR1 SGHRS and CDR2 YFSETQ. This CDR3 is 16 amino acids long. The junction had 6 bases not matched to a gene; V was cut back by 3 bases and J by 4 bases. The CDR3 reads CASSWSLAGDYNEQFF. The CDR3 nucleotides read TGCGCCAGCAGCTGGTCACTAGCGGGAGATTACAATGAGCAGTTCTTC.

This clone occurred a few times. The chain has TRBV6-5 and TRBJ1-1; perhaps TRBD1 as D (5 bases). This CDR3 has 16 amino acids. The V gene lost 0 bases and the J gene lost 1 base, with 12 bases spanning the gap. CDR1 is MNHEY and CDR2 is SVGAGI in the germline V gene. The CDR3 DNA sequence: TGTGCCAGCAGTTACTCGGGGGGGATGGGGAACACTGAAGCTTTCTTT. It codes for CASSYSGGMGNTEAFF.